This T cell receptor (beta chain) was identified during a study of cytomegalovirus exposure and HLA in healthy donors. Study details: The same platform was used for the roughly 130 validation repertoires as for the 600 to 700 first-cohort repertoires, as reported in a later analysis.

With 2 bases clipped from V and 4 bases from J, the junction kept 5 bases outside the gene matches. This CDR3 is 15 amino acids long. Germline CDR1 reads KGHSH; CDR2 reads LQKENI. Points from the study as a whole: The tendency of first-cohort TCR clusters to co-occur in the 90 to 150 validation repertoires was the finding of a later analysis. Altogether, some 160 TCR beta chains were recorded as cytomegalovirus-associated.

The donors belonged to the approximately 130-subject validation cohort, separate from the roughly 670-subject first cohort. A remark on this clone: As yet, its antigen is unknown.

Produced via immunoSEQ multiplex PCR; TCRdb's table is partial and in-frame only. In the table there are 330,000 or so clones, 75% to 90% of which are singletons. The gene calls are TRBV18 and TRBJ2-5; 9 bases are shared with TRBD1. This TCR came from a woman aged 18-29 years in good health and CMV-seronegative. Material: PBMCs. For the CDR3, the DNA is TGTGCCAGCTCACCAGGGACAGGGAGGCGAGAGACCCAGTACTTC. It specifies CASSPGTGRRETQYF.